The T cell receptor (beta chain) described here comes from a study of identical twins. Study conclusions and caveats: High-abundance cord blood beta clonotypes had fewer insertions; memory repertoires showed none. Researchers caution that invariant MAIT and iNKT cells could partly confound zero-insertion analyses. Twins shared out-of-frame alpha sequences with excess low generation probability.

Each cDNA held unique molecular identifiers, and template switching gave it a universal primer site. TCRdb reprocessed the 5' RACE reads via MiXCR and lists one record per CDR3 protein. Among a few hundred thousand distinct CDR3 sequences listed, 8.5% to 10% were seen once. A note on this clonotype: The antigen is unknown.

V shed 2 bases, J shed 8 bases, and the junction held 6 bases outside the gene matches. Germline lookup yields CDR1 SGHRS and CDR2 YFSETQ. This CDR3 contains 14 residues. This clonotype was obtained from a woman aged 45 to 65 in good health. The sample taken for sequencing was naive T cells sorted from blood. The rearrangement links TRBV5-1 to TRBJ2-1; 8 bases align to TRBD1. The CDR3 reads CASSLSPGGDEQFF. CDR3 coding DNA: TGCGCCAGCAGCTTATCCCCAGGGGGCGATGAGCAGTTCTTC.